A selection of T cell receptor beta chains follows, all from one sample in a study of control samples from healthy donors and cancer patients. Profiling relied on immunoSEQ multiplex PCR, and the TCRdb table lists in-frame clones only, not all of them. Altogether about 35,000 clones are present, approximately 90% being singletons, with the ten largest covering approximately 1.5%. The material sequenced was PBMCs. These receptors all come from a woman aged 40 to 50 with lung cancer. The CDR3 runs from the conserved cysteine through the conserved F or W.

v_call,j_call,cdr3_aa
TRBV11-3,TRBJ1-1,CASTPEGLNTEAFF
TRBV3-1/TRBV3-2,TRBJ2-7,CASSQERFNYEQYF
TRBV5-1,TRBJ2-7,CASSPSDRASQYF
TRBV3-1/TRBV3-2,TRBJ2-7,CASSQGVPYEQYF
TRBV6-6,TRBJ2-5,CASSPAGQKETQYF
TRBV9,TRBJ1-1,CASSVGAGKNTEAFF
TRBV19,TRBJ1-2,CASSPWDQGYGYTF
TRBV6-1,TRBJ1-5,CASSETGGGQPQHF
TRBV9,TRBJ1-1,CASSEQGLNTEAFF
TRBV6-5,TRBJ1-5,CASNENQPQHF
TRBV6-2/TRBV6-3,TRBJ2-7,CASSSFDRSSDEQYF
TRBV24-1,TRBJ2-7,CATSAGGSYEQYF
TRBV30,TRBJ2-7,CAWSSGQGSYEQYF
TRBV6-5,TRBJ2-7,CASSSHSSGSSYEQYF
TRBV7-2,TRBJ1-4,CASSLGGGQGSEKLFF
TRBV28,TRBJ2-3,CASSPVGTWGDTQYF
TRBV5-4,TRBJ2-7,CASSSRLAGAGEQYF
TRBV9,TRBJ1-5,CASSVGGAGEHF